This TCR beta chain is from a study of T-cell memory formation after mild COVID-19. In the study overall: There were largely donor-specific TCR clusters. General study results and limits: Clones that contracted from day 15 to 85 were balanced CD4/CD8, while later expanders leaned CD4+.

With constant-segment primers, 5'RACE yielded cDNA libraries of TCR alpha and TCR beta that carried sample barcodes and UMIs. A single record per CDR3 protein comes from TCRdb applying MiXCR to the 5' RACE reads. The sample includes a few hundred thousand distinct CDR3 sequences, more than 20% of them seen just once. On this clonotype itself: Its cognate antigen is unknown.

The trim removed 8 bases at V and 0 bases at J, leaving 7 bases unmatched. This CDR3 comprises 14 residues. From germline, CDR1 is LNHDA and CDR2 SQIVND (reference sequence). The sequence was obtained from an adult woman who had mild COVID-19 (a few samples of this study predate the infection). Cell type and time point are not known. The chain has TRBV19 and TRBJ2-7; TRBD1 agrees at 7 bases. The sequenced sample was PBMCs or a T cell subset sorted from them (not recorded which). CDR3 sequence reads: CASDSGTDSYEQYF. CDR3 coding DNA: TGTGCCAGTGACTCCGGGACAGACTCCTACGAGCAGTACTTC.